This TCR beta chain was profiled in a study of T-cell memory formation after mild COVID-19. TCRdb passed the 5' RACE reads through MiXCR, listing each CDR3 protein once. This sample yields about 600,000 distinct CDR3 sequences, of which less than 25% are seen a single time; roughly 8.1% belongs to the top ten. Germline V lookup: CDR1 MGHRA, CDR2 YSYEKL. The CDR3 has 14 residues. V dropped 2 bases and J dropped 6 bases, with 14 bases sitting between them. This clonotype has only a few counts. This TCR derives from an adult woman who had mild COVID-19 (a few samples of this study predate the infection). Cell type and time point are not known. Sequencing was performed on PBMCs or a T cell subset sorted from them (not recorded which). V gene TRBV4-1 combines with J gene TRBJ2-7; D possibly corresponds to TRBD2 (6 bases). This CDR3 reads CASSQFGSGREQYF. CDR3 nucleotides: TGCGCCAGCAGCCAATTTGGTAGCGGACGCGAGCAGTACTTC.